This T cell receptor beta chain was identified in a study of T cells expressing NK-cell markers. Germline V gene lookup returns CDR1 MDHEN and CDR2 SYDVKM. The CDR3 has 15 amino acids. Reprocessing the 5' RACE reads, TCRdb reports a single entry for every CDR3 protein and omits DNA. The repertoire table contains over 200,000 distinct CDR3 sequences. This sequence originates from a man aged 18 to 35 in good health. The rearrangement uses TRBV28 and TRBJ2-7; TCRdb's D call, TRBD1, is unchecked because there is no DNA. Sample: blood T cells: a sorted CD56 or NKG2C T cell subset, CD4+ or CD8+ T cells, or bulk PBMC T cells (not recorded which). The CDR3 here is CASRPAGQGSYEQYF.